The clone carrying this T cell receptor (beta chain) occurred many times. Unique molecular identifiers were used to barcode this TCRbeta library. Each CDR3 protein is one row after TCRdb ran MiXCR on the PCR reads. The sample shows 150,000 to 200,000 distinct CDR3 sequences, more than 6.5% of them seen only once. The sample belongs to a study of T-cell reconstitution after alpha-beta-depleted transplantation in children. The germline V and J ends were trimmed by 0 bases and 8 bases, with 10 bases remaining between them. The CDR3 is 13 residues long. Germline V gene sequence: CDR1 MGHRA, CDR2 YSYEKL. The material was PBMCs from the stem cell graft donor, obtained from the stem cell graft. This TCR derives from a human donor who donated a stem cell graft to a child with Wiskott-Aldrich syndrome. The chain combines TRBV4-1 with TRBJ1-1; no clear D. The CDR3 region has the DNA TGCGCCAGCAGCCAAGATTCTAGGCTCGAAGCTTTCTTT. Its protein product is CASSQDSRLEAFF.